A single sample gave rise to the 27 T cell receptor beta chains below, sequenced in a study of blood T cells in healthy people across ages. Through a sample-barcoded 5' primer and a J-beta primer mix, a second PCR was run for roughly 7 to 12 cycles. In TCRdb, the 5' RACE reads were re-called with MiXCR into one record per CDR3 protein. The data contain more than 800,000 distinct CDR3 sequences, more than 25% of them singletons. The sequencing sample was made of blood. The receptor source for this set is a woman of 80 years or more in good health.

This clonotype was detected many times. The chain couples TRBV20-1 to TRBJ2-1; D may be TRBD1 (6 bases). The CDR3 has 13 residues. CDR1 is DFQATT and CDR2 is SNEGSKA in the germline V gene (reference sequence). Trimming removed 4 bases at V and 4 bases at J, with 11 bases between. CDR3 coding DNA: TGCAGTGCTAACCGACAGGTTTACAATGAGCAGTTCTTC. It yields the protein CSANRQVYNEQFF.

There are many counts of this clonotype. The chain is built from TRBV3-1 and TRBJ2-5; D is perhaps TRBD1 (6 bases). The CDR3 totals 14 residues. The V gene lost 0 bases and the J gene lost 3 bases, with 8 bases spanning the gap. Germline loops: CDR1 LGHDT, CDR2 YNNKEL (reference sequence). The CDR3 loop is CASSQENREETQYF. The DNA for the CDR3 is TGTGCCAGCAGCCAAGAAAACAGGGAAGAGACCCAGTACTTC.

In this sample, this clonotype turned up a few times. As DNA, the CDR3 is TGTGCCAGCAGTGAATGGGGGGGAAATAATTCACCCCTCCACTTT. Its protein product is CASSEWGGNNSPLHF. The chain couples TRBV25-1 to TRBJ1-6; tentative D call: TRBD1 (5 bases). V lost 1 base to trimming and J lost 5 bases, with 9 bases between them. Germline V gene lookup returns CDR1 MGHDK and CDR2 SYGVNS. The CDR3 sequence is 15 residues long.

This clonotype turned up a few times. This chain joins TRBV20-1 and TRBJ2-2; a weak D match, TRBD2 (7 bases). V lost 3 bases and J lost 2, with 10 bases in between. The CDR3 extends over 14 amino acids. Germline CDR1 reads DFQATT; CDR2 reads SNEGSKA (reference sequence). The CDR3 reads CSARGGHNTGELFF. Written as DNA, the CDR3 is TGCAGTGCTAGGGGGGGGCACAACACCGGGGAGCTGTTTTTT.

The genes are TRBV18 and TRBJ2-1; 11 positions agree with TRBD1. Germline V gene sequence: CDR1 KGHSH, CDR2 LQKENI. The CDR3 spans 17 residues. V lost 0 bases and J lost 3; bases outside the gene matches: 4. CDR3 amino acids: CASSPPIGTGGYNEQFF. CDR3 nucleotides: TGTGCCAGCTCACCACCGATAGGGACAGGGGGCTACAATGAGCAGTTCTTC.

V is TRBV27 and J is TRBJ1-6; the match to TRBD1 covers 11 bases. Trimming removed 6 bases from V and 9 bases from J; junction bases left unmatched: 10. The CDR3 runs to 16 residues. Per the germline V gene, CDR1 is MNHEY and CDR2 is SMNVEV (reference sequence). The CDR3 spells CASREGDRGAGSPLHF. The CDR3 DNA is TGTGCCAGCAGAGAGGGGGACAGGGGGGCAGGTTCACCCCTCCACTTT.

This clonotype appeared a few times. A much larger clone differs from this one at a single base, so this may be a read error. The CDR3 loop is CSAREWTSGALGDTQYF. Written as DNA, the CDR3 is TGCAGTGCTAGAGAGTGGACTAGCGGGGCCCTCGGGGATACGCAGTATTTT. The V gene is TRBV20-1, the J gene TRBJ2-3; 12 bases map to TRBD2. The CDR3 sequence is 17 residues long. Germline V gene data show CDR1 as DFQATT and CDR2 as SNEGSKA (reference sequence). Trimming at V came to 0 bases and at J to 6 bases, leaving 10 bases not matched to a gene.

A remark on this clonotype: Possible read error: a much larger clone is one base away. The chain has TRBV3-1 and TRBJ2-6, with 9 bases fitting TRBD1. The germline V gene has CDR1 LGHDT and CDR2 YNNKEL (reference sequence). This CDR3 is 18 amino acids long. V shed 4 bases and J 6 bases; nucleotides not matched to a gene: 13. The DNA for the CDR3 is TGTGCCAGCAGCCCGACCATAACAGGGGGCTATGTGGCCAACGTCCTGACTTTC. Translated, it gives CASSPTITGGYVANVLTF.

Comments on this clonotype: A much larger clone lies one base from this, so it may be a read error. The V gene is TRBV7-9, the J gene TRBJ1-4; the D gene is possibly TRBD1 (5 bases). This CDR3 has 16 amino acids. CDR1 and CDR2 (germline): SEHNR, FQNEAQ (reference sequence). The CDR3 sequence is CAGSLRSGQGGEKLFF. The CDR3 coding sequence is TGTGCCGGCAGCTTACGAAGCGGGCAGGGTGGCGAAAAACTGTTTTTT.

This clonotype was recorded at least ten times. The V and J genes are TRBV6-2 or TRBV6-3 and TRBJ2-7, with D possibly being TRBD1 or TRBD2 (6 bases each). The V end lost 0 bases, the J end lost 6 bases, and 15 bases lay between the germline ends. Germline CDR1 is MNHEY and CDR2 is SVGEGT. This CDR3 has 15 residues. The CDR3: CASSYSGGTSGEQYF. CDR3 bases: TGTGCCAGCAGTTACTCGGGGGGCACCAGCGGCGAGCAGTACTTC.

This clonotype was detected ten times or more. The chain links TRBV20-1 to TRBJ2-5; D is tentatively TRBD1 or TRBD2 (6 bases each). The CDR3 is 16 amino acids. Trimming took 1 base from V and 0 from J, leaving 15 bases between them. Germline assignment: CDR1 DFQATT and CDR2 SNEGSKA (reference sequence). CDR3 coding DNA: TGCAGTGCTAGAGGTTTAGGGGGGCGGGACCAAGAGACCCAGTACTTC. As protein: CSARGLGGRDQETQYF.

The rearrangement joins TRBV18 to TRBJ2-2, with D unclear. The V and J ends lost 5 bases and 0 bases respectively, with 7 bases between them. Per the germline V gene, CDR1 is KGHSH and CDR2 is LQKENI. The CDR3 loop spans 14 amino acids. The CDR3 region has the DNA TGTGCCAGCTCAACTGGGACGAACACCGGGGAGCTGTTTTTT. Encoded protein: CASSTGTNTGELFF.

This clonotype was found a few times. The chain joins TRBV7-9 to TRBJ1-4; D ambiguous. The V gene's germline CDR1 is SEHNR and CDR2 FQNEAQ (reference sequence). The ends were cut back, 4 bases at V and 4 bases at J, with 10 bases in the middle. This CDR3 is 14 amino acids long. The CDR3 DNA follows: TGTGCCAGCAGCTGGGGTTTAGGTAATGAAAAACTGTTTTTT. This codes for CASSWGLGNEKLFF.

The CDR3 protein is CASIRTGNTGELFF. The DNA for the CDR3 is TGTGCCAGCATCCGGACAGGAAACACCGGGGAGCTGTTTTTT. The rearrangement uses TRBV21-1 and TRBJ2-2; whether TRBD1, the table's D call, matches the DNA was not checked. TRBV21-1 is a pseudogene segment. This CDR3 spans 14 amino acids.

The chain employs TRBV7-8 and TRBJ2-1; D might be TRBD2 (5 bases). Germline CDR1 reads SGHVS; CDR2 reads FQNEAQ. Between the trimmed V and J ends, which lost 5 bases and 4 bases, there was a span of 15 bases. The CDR3 totals 15 residues. The CDR3 region is CASSLPGLPYNEQFF. The DNA of the CDR3 is TGTGCCAGCAGCCTACCTGGACTGCCTTACAATGAGCAGTTCTTC.

This clonotype was seen a few times. V is TRBV11-2 and J is TRBJ1-2, with D uncertain. The V and J ends lost 4 bases and 8 bases respectively, with 17 bases between them. From germline, CDR1 is SGHAT and CDR2 FQNNGV. This CDR3 has 14 residues. CDR3 DNA sequence: TGTGCCAGCAGCTCGGGCTCTCTTTTTCAAGGCTACACCTTC. It encodes CASSSGSLFQGYTF.

The chain links TRBV20-1 to TRBJ2-1, with D unclear. CDR1 is DFQATT and CDR2 is SNEGSKA in the germline V gene (reference sequence). The ends were cut back, 6 bases at V and 1 base at J, with 10 bases in the middle. This CDR3 has 13 amino acids. The CDR3 reads CSALDNSYNEQFF. In nucleotides, the CDR3 is TGCAGTGCCCTCGACAATTCCTACAATGAGCAGTTCTTC.

The V gene is TRBV12-3 or TRBV12-4, the J gene TRBJ2-3; 7 nucleotides match TRBD1. Losses at the gene ends were 7 bases for V and 15 bases for J; bases not matched to a gene: 19. This CDR3 is 14 amino acids long. Here the CDR3 reads CASITRGTADAEYF. DNA for the CDR3: TGTGCCAGCATCACTAGAGGGACAGCAGATGCGGAATATTTT.

This clonotype has more than one count but fewer than ten. The chain carries TRBV2 and TRBJ2-3; 10 positions agree with TRBD2. The trim removed 4 bases at V and 2 bases at J, leaving 6 bases unmatched. Germline-derived CDR1 and CDR2 are SNHLY and FYNNEI. The CDR3 consists of 16 residues. The CDR3 sequence: CASSALAGLNTDTQYF. The CDR3 DNA reads as TGTGCCAGCAGTGCACTAGCGGGACTAAACACAGATACGCAGTATTTT.

This clonotype was detected many times. V gene TRBV18 combines with J gene TRBJ2-3; 7 nucleotides line up with TRBD1. J lost 2 bases, V lost 3 bases, and 2 bases had no gene match. The CDR3 sequence is 14 residues long. Germline CDR1 KGHSH, CDR2 LQKENI. The DNA of the CDR3 is TGTGCCAGCTCACCCGACAGGGTCACAGATACGCAGTATTTT. It specifies CASSPDRVTDTQYF.

In the case of this clonotype: A much larger clone lies a single base off, so this may be a read error. J is TRBJ2-5 and V is TRBV24-1, with a tentative D call TRBD1 (6 bases). Germline assignment: CDR1 KGHDR and CDR2 SFDVKD. Trimming stripped 5 bases from V and 11 bases from J, with 17 bases between. This CDR3 has 13 amino acids. The CDR3 loop is CATSGGHPNEQYF. As DNA, the CDR3 is TGTGCCACCAGTGGGGGACACCCCAATGAGCAGTACTTC.

The chain combines TRBV12-3 or TRBV12-4 with TRBJ2-3; TRBD2 might be the D (5 bases). The CDR3 sequence is 15 residues long. V shed 3 bases and J shed 4 bases, with 14 bases lying between them. CDR3 bases: TGTGCCAGCAGTTTTTCGGGATCTAGAGCAGATACGCAGTATTTT. Protein product: CASSFSGSRADTQYF.

This clonotype appeared a few times. A single base separates this from a much larger clone, so it may be a read error. The chain employs TRBV6-5 and TRBJ2-5, with no clear D. V was pared by 6 bases and J by 5 bases, with 19 bases between. Germline assignment: CDR1 MNHEY and CDR2 SVGAGI. The CDR3 spans 15 residues. The CDR3 DNA is TGTGCCAGCAGAAGGACGGGTGCCGTCGGCGAGACCCAGTACTTC. It specifies CASRRTGAVGETQYF.

There are many counts of this clonotype. The chain links TRBV7-9 to TRBJ2-7; TRBD2 matches at 11 bases. Per germline, CDR1 SEHNR and CDR2 FQNEAQ (reference sequence). The CDR3 runs to 15 residues. V dropped 4 bases and J dropped 0; count of bases not matched to a gene: 2. The CDR3 sequence is CASSYTSGGSYEQYF. CDR3 bases: TGTGCCAGCAGCTATACTAGCGGGGGCTCCTACGAGCAGTACTTC.

The chain has TRBV5-1 and TRBJ2-2; D not certain. The CDR3 contains 17 residues. V shed 2 bases and J shed 4 bases, with 18 bases lying between them. Germline V gives CDR1 SGHRS, CDR2 YFSETQ. The CDR3 sequence is CASSFLPGAWGTGELFF. DNA for the CDR3: TGCGCCAGCAGCTTCTTACCCGGTGCCTGGGGCACCGGGGAGCTGTTTTTT.

This sequence joins TRBV10-3 and TRBJ1-1; D is possibly TRBD1 (6 bases). Germline CDR1 and CDR2: ENHRY and SYGVKD. The CDR3 has 12 amino acids. The V and J ends lost 8 bases and 3 bases respectively, with 10 bases between them. CDR3 DNA: TGTGCCATCGGGGCAGGGGACACTGAAGCTTTCTTT. Its protein product is CAIGAGDTEAFF.

The sample holds many counts of this clonotype. The chain couples TRBV12-3 or TRBV12-4 to TRBJ2-3; D might be TRBD1 (5 bases). Between the trimmed V and J ends, which lost 3 bases and 0 bases, there was a span of 13 bases. The CDR3 is made up of 16 amino acids. The CDR3 DNA follows: TGTGCCAGCAGTTTGGGGCCGCTGATGAGCACAGATACGCAGTATTTT. Translating gives CASSLGPLMSTDTQYF.